These 30 T cell receptor beta chains share one sample of origin, sequenced in a study of cytomegalovirus exposure and HLA in healthy donors. Use of 60 Vbeta and 13 Jbeta primers characterized the PCR. Only in-frame clones appear in the TCRdb table, and some are missing; sequencing was by immunoSEQ multiplex PCR. The sample records 160,000 or so clones, 80% to 85% being singletons. The specimen sequenced was PBMCs. The receptor source for this set is a man aged 50 to 59 in good health and CMV-seropositive.

This clone has just one count. This CDR3 is also generated by other DNA sequences in the sample. The rearrangement links TRBV30 to TRBJ1-1; D uncertain. The CDR3 runs to 13 residues. Germline CDR1 is GTSNPN and CDR2 is SVGIG (reference sequence). Trimming took off 0 bases at V and 1 base at J, with 6 bases between the two ends. CDR3 sequence reads: CAWSVRGNTEAFF. The CDR3 region has the DNA TGTGCCTGGAGTGTACGAGGGAACACTGAAGCTTTCTTT. The full variable domain, in which reference TRBV30 and TRBJ1-1 provide the parts outside the CDR3, is SQTIHQWPATLVQPVGSPLSLECTVEGTSNPNLYWYRQAAGRGLQLLFYSVGIGQISSEVPQNLSASRPQDRQFILSSKKLLLSDSGFYLCAWSVRGNTEAFFGQGTRLTVV.

The chain is built from TRBV4-1 and TRBJ1-2, with D possibly being TRBD1 (6 bases). This CDR3 region has 15 residues. V was clipped by 3 bases and J by 2 bases, with 13 bases between them. Germline CDR1 MGHRA, CDR2 YSYEKL. This chain's CDR3 is CASSHQGIRNYGYTF. The CDR3 DNA sequence: TGCGCCAGCAGCCACCAGGGGATTAGAAACTATGGCTACACCTTC.

V usage is TRBV19 and J usage is TRBJ1-1, with TRBD1 as a possible D gene (5 bases). V gave up 3 bases and J gave up 5 bases, with 13 bases separating them. The length of the CDR3 is 14 residues. The V gene's germline CDR1 is LNHDA and CDR2 SQIVND (reference sequence). The CDR3 loop reads CASSIFTRGTEAFF. As DNA, the CDR3 is TGTGCCAGTAGTATTTTTACCCGGGGGACTGAAGCTTTCTTT. Combining the CDR3 with reference TRBV19 and TRBJ1-1 gives the whole variable domain DGGITQSPKYLFRKEGQNVTLSCEQNLNHDAMYWYRQDPGQGLRLIYYSQIVNDFQKGDIAEGYSVSREKKESFPLTVTSAQKNPTAFYLCASSIFTRGTEAFFGQGTRLTVV.

This chain uses TRBV4-3 with TRBJ2-5; D is unclear. V dropped 5 bases and J dropped 5 bases, with 12 bases sitting between them. The V gene's germline CDR1 is LGHNA and CDR2 YSLEER. This CDR3 is built from 13 residues. The CDR3 nucleotides are TGCGCCAGCAGCGTTGCTGCGGCCGAGACCCAGTACTTC. It encodes CASSVAAAETQYF.

The J gene is TRBJ1-2, the V gene TRBV19; 8 bases are shared with TRBD1. This CDR3 is 13 amino acids long. The germline CDR1 and CDR2 sequences are LNHDA and SQIVND (reference sequence). With 5 bases clipped from V and 5 bases from J, the junction kept 4 bases outside the gene matches. CDR3 in amino acids: CASSDRGVYGYTF. The CDR3 DNA follows: TGTGCCAGTAGTGACAGGGGCGTGTATGGCTACACCTTC.

The J gene is TRBJ1-5, the V gene TRBV6-5, with 10 bases matching TRBD1. Germline V gene sequence: CDR1 MNHEY, CDR2 SVGAGI. J gave up 6 bases and V 5 bases, and 4 bases lay outside the gene matches. There are 14 residues in the CDR3. DNA of the CDR3: TGTGCCAGCAGTATCCGGGACAGGGGTCAGCCCCAGCATTTT. It encodes CASSIRDRGQPQHF.

This clone was seen a few times. CDR3 DNA: TGTGCCAGCAGTTACGGTGCAGGGAATCAGCCCCAGCATTTT. Amino acid sequence: CASSYGAGNQPQHF. The chain recombines TRBV6-6 with TRBJ1-5, with D possibly being TRBD1 (5 bases). V was trimmed by 2 bases and J by 4 bases, leaving 9 bases between them. CDR1 and CDR2 (germline): MNHNY, SVGAGI (reference sequence). The CDR3 contains 14 residues.

This clone has a handful of counts. The chain carries TRBV5-1 and TRBJ2-3, with 8 bases that match TRBD2. There are 16 residues in the CDR3. J gave up 3 bases and V 4 bases, and 10 bases lay outside the gene matches. From germline, CDR1 is SGHRS and CDR2 YFSETQ. CDR3: CASSPPRSGVTDTQYF. In nucleotides, the CDR3 is TGCGCCAGCAGCCCCCCCCGTAGCGGGGTGACAGATACGCAGTATTTT.

Details on this clone: Other nucleotide sequences from this sample produce the same CDR3. The genes are TRBV7-3 and TRBJ2-2; 11 nucleotides agree with TRBD2. V lost 5 bases and J lost 4; bases outside the gene matches: 3. Germline CDR1 reads SGHTA; CDR2 reads FQGTGA. The CDR3 spans 15 residues. The CDR3 loop is CASSLGLAGTGELFF. The CDR3 nucleotides read TGTGCCAGCAGCCTTGGACTAGCGGGCACCGGGGAGCTGTTTTTT. Combining the CDR3 with reference TRBV7-3 and TRBJ2-2 gives the whole variable domain GAGVSQTPSNKVTEKGKYVELRCDPISGHTALYWYRQSLGQGPEFLIYFQGTGAADDSGLPNDRFFAVRPEGSVSTLKIQRTERGDSAVYLCASSLGLAGTGELFFGEGSRLTVL.

The V gene is TRBV29-1, the J gene TRBJ2-7; D is ambiguous. This CDR3 has 13 amino acids. The germline V gene has CDR1 SQVTM and CDR2 ANQGSEA. Trimming stripped 4 bases from V and 0 bases from J, with 10 bases between. CDR3: CSVGAESSYEQYF. The CDR3 bases are TGCAGCGTTGGGGCTGAATCCTCCTACGAGCAGTACTTC.

The rearrangement links TRBV9 to TRBJ2-1; a weak D match, TRBD2 (6 bases). V shed 3 bases and J shed 5 bases, with 15 bases lying between them. This CDR3 region has 15 residues. Per the germline V gene, CDR1 is SGDLS and CDR2 is YYNGEE. For the CDR3, the DNA is TGTGCCAGCAGCGCCCAAGCGGGCCGACACAATGAGCAGTTCTTC. Translated, it gives CASSAQAGRHNEQFF.

This clone was detected a few times. The chain uses TRBV9 and TRBJ1-2; D gene uncertain. This CDR3 is 16 amino acids long. Germline V gene data show CDR1 as SGDLS and CDR2 as YYNGEE. Trimming removed 6 bases from V and 5 bases from J, with 23 bases in between. The CDR3 spells CASTLDASTGFYGYTF. DNA of the CDR3: TGTGCCAGCACCCTGGACGCCTCGACGGGGTTTTATGGCTACACCTTC.

V gene TRBV29-1 combines with J gene TRBJ2-7; 7 bases map to TRBD1. Germline CDR1 and CDR2: SQVTM and ANQGSEA. This CDR3 spans 15 amino acids. V lost 6 bases to trimming and J lost 0 bases; unmatched junction nucleotides: 11. CDR3 protein: CSVITGQRSSYEQYF. The CDR3 DNA reads as TGCAGCGTGATAACGGGACAGCGAAGCTCCTACGAGCAGTACTTC.

This chain connects TRBV5-1 to TRBJ1-4, with D possibly matching TRBD1 (5 bases). The CDR3 totals 15 residues. The V and J ends lost 0 bases and 3 bases respectively, with 9 bases between them. Germline CDR1 SGHRS, CDR2 YFSETQ. DNA of the CDR3: TGCGCCAGCAGCTTGGGGGCAGGGTCTAATGAAAAACTGTTTTTT. It specifies CASSLGAGSNEKLFF.

This clone showed up just once. J is TRBJ1-2 and V is TRBV7-2; 8 nucleotides agree with TRBD1. Germline V gene data show CDR1 as SGHTA and CDR2 as FQGNSA. The CDR3 covers 14 residues. Trimming removed 5 bases from V and 10 bases from J; junction bases left unmatched: 12. This chain's CDR3 is CASSGSTGARHYTF. The DNA for the CDR3 is TGTGCCAGCAGCGGATCGACAGGGGCCAGGCACTACACCTTC. Full variable domain (missing parts from reference TRBV7-2 and TRBJ1-2): GAGVSQSPSNKVTEKGKDVELRCDPISGHTALYWYRQSLGQGLEFLIYFQGNSAPDKSGLPSDRFSAERTGGSVSTLTIQRTQQEDSAVYLCASSGSTGARHYTFGSGTRLTVV.

The rearrangement uses TRBV9 and TRBJ2-3; possible D gene TRBD2, 5 bases. The germline V gene encodes CDR1 SGDLS and CDR2 YYNGEE. The CDR3 totals 14 residues. V lost 4 bases, J lost 0 bases, and 9 bases lay in between. The CDR3 DNA reads TGTGCCAGCAGCACCAGCGGAAGCACAGATACGCAGTATTTT. Residues: CASSTSGSTDTQYF.

This clone was observed a single time. This chain links TRBV20-1 with TRBJ1-1; tentatively, D is TRBD1 (6 bases). The germline V gene has CDR1 DFQATT and CDR2 SNEGSKA (reference sequence). Trimming pared 7 bases from V and 4 bases from J, leaving 10 bases between. The CDR3 has 11 residues. The CDR3 reads CSVTGTTEAFF. As DNA, the CDR3 is TGCAGTGTAACAGGGACCACTGAAGCTTTCTTT.

This chain uses TRBV5-1 with TRBJ2-1; D gene unclear. This CDR3 has 13 amino acids. Trimming took 0 bases from V and 7 from J, leaving 8 bases between them. Germline assignment: CDR1 SGHRS and CDR2 YFSETQ. The CDR3 sequence: CASSLDARNEQFF. The DNA of the CDR3 is TGCGCCAGCAGCTTGGATGCGAGGAATGAGCAGTTCTTC.

The chain combines TRBV5-4 with TRBJ2-5; 9 bases line up with TRBD1. Germline assignment: CDR1 SGHNT and CDR2 YYREEE (reference sequence). There are 17 residues in the CDR3. V gave up 4 bases and J gave up 5 bases; unmatched junction bases: 15. CDR3 sequence (DNA): TGTGCCAGCAGCCAGTCACTATCCGGGACAGGGCGCGAGACCCAGTACTTC. This sequence encodes CASSQSLSGTGRETQYF.

The chain couples TRBV2 to TRBJ1-5, with D perhaps TRBD1 (5 bases). The V end lost 6 bases, the J end lost 1 base, and 16 bases lay between the germline ends. The CDR3 is made up of 16 amino acids. CDR1 and CDR2 from the germline V gene are SNHLY and FYNNEI. Here the CDR3 DNA reads TGTGCCAGCAGCGCCTTTGGGGGGATAAGCAATCAGCCCCAGCATTTT. It translates to CASSAFGGISNQPQHF.

The rearrangement links TRBV4-2 to TRBJ2-1; D is perhaps TRBD2 (6 bases). Trimming cost V 0 bases and J 5 bases, with 8 bases left between them. Germline V gene data show CDR1 as LGHNA and CDR2 as YNFKEQ. CDR3 length equals 14 residues. CDR3 region: CASSQEGLDNEQFF. Here the CDR3 DNA reads TGTGCCAGCAGCCAAGAGGGACTCGACAATGAGCAGTTCTTC.

The chain couples TRBV9 to TRBJ1-3, with D tentatively TRBD1 (5 bases). The CDR3 covers 14 residues. Between the trimmed V and J ends, which lost 8 bases and 0 bases, there was a span of 12 bases. CDR1 and CDR2 from the germline V gene are SGDLS and YYNGEE. The CDR3 region is CASNTGASGNTIYF. CDR3 in DNA: TGTGCCAGTAATACAGGCGCCTCTGGAAACACCATATATTTT.

V usage is TRBV28 and J usage is TRBJ1-5; no definite D call. The CDR3 runs 16 residues. Germline assignment: CDR1 MDHEN and CDR2 SYDVKM. Trimming took off 2 bases at V and 0 bases at J, with 11 bases between the two ends. CDR3 sequence reads: CASSLHRSYSNQPQHF. The CDR3 nucleotides are TGTGCCAGCAGTTTACATAGGAGCTATAGCAATCAGCCCCAGCATTTT. Full variable domain (remainder filled in from reference TRBV28 and TRBJ1-5): DVKVTQSSRYLVKRTGEKVFLECVQDMDHENMFWYRQDPGLGLRLIYFSYDVKMKEKGDIPEGYSVSREKKERFSLILESASTNQTSMYLCASSLHRSYSNQPQHFGDGTRLSIL.

V gene TRBV4-2 combines with J gene TRBJ2-3; D is ambiguous. The CDR3 sequence is 14 residues long. V dropped 4 bases and J dropped 1 base, with 9 bases sitting between them. Germline V gene lookup returns CDR1 LGHNA and CDR2 YNFKEQ. CDR3 DNA sequence: TGTGCCAGCAGCCGCGACTTCGGCACAGATACGCAGTATTTT. This sequence encodes CASSRDFGTDTQYF.

As regards this clone: Other DNA sequences in this specimen translate into the identical CDR3. The chain is built from TRBV29-1 and TRBJ1-2; D is ambiguous. V was trimmed by 4 bases and J by 8 bases, leaving 17 bases between them. Germline V gene data show CDR1 as SQVTM and CDR2 as ANQGSEA. The CDR3 extends over 13 amino acids. The CDR3 DNA reads TGCAGCGTTGCATCCGGGAGGGTGAAGGGCTACACCTTC. This translates into CSVASGRVKGYTF. The variable domain in full, with the rest retrieved from reference TRBV29-1 and TRBJ1-2, is SAVISQKPSRDICQRGTSLTIQCQVDSQVTMMFWYRQQPGQSLTLIATANQGSEATYESGFVIDKFPISRPNLTFSTLTVSNMSPEDSSIYLCSVASGRVKGYTFGSGTRLTVV.

The genes are TRBV9 and TRBJ1-3; the D is unclear. The CDR3 length is 15 residues. V lost 3 bases to trimming and J lost 2 bases, with 12 bases between them. Looked up from germline, CDR1 is SGDLS and CDR2 is YYNGEE. CDR3 region: CASSGGMGTGNTIYF. DNA for the CDR3: TGTGCCAGCAGCGGAGGCATGGGTACTGGAAACACCATATATTTT.

The rearrangement joins TRBV19 to TRBJ2-3; 16 bases are shared with TRBD2. V gave up 4 bases and J gave up 2 bases; unmatched junction bases: 6. CDR3 length equals 18 residues. Looked up from germline, CDR1 is LNHDA and CDR2 is SQIVND (reference sequence). In nucleotides, the CDR3 is TGTGCCAGTAGTAAGGGACTAGCGGGGGGGCTAGTCACAGATACGCAGTATTTT. It yields the protein CASSKGLAGGLVTDTQYF.

The chain has TRBV7-2 and TRBJ2-1; the match to TRBD1 covers 9 bases. The CDR3 has 17 amino acids. J gave up 7 bases and V 5 bases, and 15 bases lay outside the gene matches. Germline lookup yields CDR1 SGHTA and CDR2 FQGNSA. CDR3 region: CASSPGTGSLGSNEQFF. In DNA, the CDR3 is TGTGCCAGCAGCCCCGGGACAGGGTCTTTGGGGTCGAATGAGCAGTTCTTC.

This chain uses TRBV18 with TRBJ1-1; 7 nucleotides align to TRBD1. CDR1 KGHSH and CDR2 LQKENI come from the germline V gene. This CDR3 is built from 15 residues. The J segment lost 3 bases and the V segment lost 5 bases, leaving 9 bases of the junction unmatched. The CDR3 region has the DNA TGTGCCAGCTCATCCGGGACAGCGTCACACACTGAAGCTTTCTTT. Amino acid sequence: CASSSGTASHTEAFF.

This clone was seen just once. The J gene is TRBJ2-5, the V gene TRBV4-1; D is undetermined. The germline V gene has CDR1 MGHRA and CDR2 YSYEKL. The V gene lost 0 bases and the J gene lost 2 bases, with 10 bases spanning the gap. This CDR3 has 15 amino acids. The CDR3 DNA reads TGCGCCAGCAGCCAAGAGTATGTCCAGCAAGAGACCCAGTACTTC. This translates into CASSQEYVQQETQYF.